This T cell receptor beta chain derives from a study of blood T cells in healthy people across ages (dated by TCRdb to the mid-2010s). General notes on the study: In model experiments, template switching captured roughly one uniquely barcoded TCR beta cDNA molecule for every two T cells. Using deep sequencing normalized with unique cDNA molecular identifiers, the study measured how TCR beta repertoire diversity changes with age. The donors were divided into four age groups: young (average about 16 years), middle-aged (over 35), aged (approximately 59) and long-lived (more than 75). To avoid experimental bias, donors of different ages were distributed randomly across sequencing lanes. The study analyzed two additional independent replicas of 1 million unique cDNA reads from the same blood draw for two donors, one aged 18 to 30 and one aged 80 or older. What the authors observed across the whole study: The percentage of naive T cells measured by flow cytometry correlated strongly with observed TCR beta diversity. Compared with the aged group, the long-lived group had more naive CD4+ T cells, fewer expanded clones and increased TCR diversity, a pattern suggesting age selection. Because profiling used bulk unsorted PBMCs, naive and antigen-experienced compartments could not be compared conclusively. As age increased, observed TCR beta diversity per million T cells dropped in a roughly linear way, and a significant reduction was already evident by age 40. Estimates of total diversity based on one million sequenced T cells were considered lower bounds and underestimates. Because the CMV infection status of the donors was unknown, age-related changes in expanded clonotypes may potentially have been confounded.

The trim is 2 bases for V and 5 bases for J, with a gap of 8 bases between the germline ends. The CDR3 goes from the cysteine to the phenylalanine over 13 residues. Of the read, only the CDR3 DNA is kept; its 39 bases are in frame from base 1. The germline V gene encodes CDR1 SGDLS and CDR2 YYNGEE. This clonotype has only a few counts. Its antigen target is currently unknown. Within one base of it there is no much larger clone, and no base qualities were kept. The method behind the library was 5' RACE. This sample was sequenced with an Illumina HiSeq 2500. A second PCR of roughly 7 to 11 cycles was performed with a sample-barcoded 5' primer and a J-beta primer mix. A template-switch 5' adaptor carrying 12 random nucleotides introduced a unique molecular identifier onto each TCR beta cDNA molecule. At least 2.5 million CDR3-containing paired-end reads were obtained from each sample. The Mint cDNA synthesis kit, primed by a TRBC-specific oligonucleotide, was used to synthesize first-strand cDNA from all RNA. All cDNA was treated with uracil-DNA glycosylase and then went through a first 18-cycle PCR with the universal primers M1SS and BC2_uni_R. In the source study's methods: Normalization of each sample was performed by random selection of 1 million high-quality reads, each carrying a distinct molecular identifier. Instead of being binned into consensus sequences, reads that shared molecular identifiers were thrown out. MiTCR, run with a Q25 quality threshold and the strictest error-elimination algorithm, handled CDR3 identification, clonotype clustering and error correction. A nonparametric unseen species model using Euler transformation provided a lower-bound estimate of total TCR beta diversity. The public reads were reprocessed in TCRdb via fastp at Q25 and MiXCR, keeping in-frame beta chains. Every distinct CDR3 protein forms one entry, paired with its most common genes and DNA. These V and J calls originate from TCRdb's pipeline instead of the authors' own analysis. The sample table holds some 1.5 million distinct CDR3 sequences, of which about 42% were seen once. The ten largest clones take up around 4% of the sample.

Donors were about 36 systemically healthy Caucasian individuals from Russia aged roughly 6 to 100 years. About 10 milliliters of peripheral blood were collected from each donor into EDTA-treated Vacutainer tubes. PBMCs were isolated by Ficoll-Paque density-gradient centrifugation, with at least 7 million obtained per sample. Trizol reagent was used to extract total RNA from the PBMCs, yielding at least 5.5 micrograms per sample. For every donor, an aliquot of PBMCs went through flow cytometry to measure the percentages of naive CD45RAhigh/CD27high T cells. Recombination connected TRBV9 to TRBJ2-1; possibly the D gene is TRBD2, per 6 matching bases. The sequenced sample was blood. The sequence came from a woman in her late teens or twenties in good health. The nucleotides are TGTGCCAGCAGCGTCAGACTAGACAATGAGCAGTTCTTC. Its protein reads: CASSVRLDNEQFF.